This T cell receptor beta chain was observed in a study of regulatory T cells in long-lasting Graves disease. Study overall: It was over 5 years of antithyroid drugs, with positive TSH receptor antibodies, that meant persistent Graves' disease.

The V gene lost 7 bases and the J gene lost 4 bases, with 11 bases spanning the gap. Per germline, CDR1 WSHSY and CDR2 SAAADI. The CDR3 length is 12 residues. Specified time point: persistent/refractory GD, antithyroid drugs over 5 years with positive TRAb. From PBMCs, RNA was extracted and then used to make the TCR library. CDR3-region Arm-PCR and iRepertoire HTBI primers produced the TCR beta libraries. TCRdb fed the multiplex PCR reads into MiXCR, producing one record per CDR3 protein. This table has 300,000 or so distinct CDR3 sequences, roughly 21% appearing once. The chain carries TRBV10-2 and TRBJ2-7; the D gene is possibly TRBD2 (6 bases). The material sequenced was peripheral blood mononuclear cells (PBMCs), taken when the disease was refractory, from a patient treated with antithyroid drugs. This sequence originates from a female donor with Graves disease. The CDR3, as DNA: TGCGCCAGCACCCCGGGGGAATACGAGCAGTACTTC. Translation: CASTPGEYEQYF.